The 9 T cell receptor beta chains below were found in one sample sequenced in a study of Tregs in tolerant kidney transplant recipients. This table comes from immunoSEQ multiplex PCR, and its TCRdb copy is limited to in-frame clones, with some not included. The repertoire holds roughly 49,000 clones, with 75% to 95% as singletons. Material for sequencing was Tregs from blood. The source of these receptors is a human donor in good health.

This clone was recorded once. J is TRBJ1-2 and V is TRBV7-2, with D possibly TRBD1 on 6 matching bases. Trimming took 5 bases from V and 2 from J, leaving 9 bases between them. The CDR3 extends over 13 amino acids. Germline V gene lookup returns CDR1 SGHTA and CDR2 FQGNSA. CDR3 residues: CASSPRGNYGYTF. CDR3 nucleotide sequence: TGTGCCAGCAGCCCGAGGGGGAACTATGGCTACACCTTC.

CDR3 in amino acids: CASSDLGADTQYF. The CDR3 region has the DNA TGTGCCAGCAGTGACTTGGGGGCAGATACGCAGTATTTT. This chain connects TRBV6-4 to TRBJ2-3; D possibly uses TRBD1 or TRBD2 (5 bases each). Germline lookup yields CDR1 MRHNA and CDR2 SNTAGT. V lost 1 base and J 4 bases, leaving 6 bases between the germline ends. The CDR3 has 13 amino acids.

The chain links TRBV30 to TRBJ1-1; D is uncertain. Germline CDR1 GTSNPN, CDR2 SVGIG (reference sequence). The CDR3 is 11 amino acids. V dropped 3 bases and J dropped 8 bases, with 10 bases sitting between them. The CDR3 nucleotides are TGTGCCTGGAGGAACATTGGGGAAGCTTTCTTT. Residues: CAWRNIGEAFF.

DNA of the CDR3: TGTGCCAGCAGCGTAGTCGGGGACTATGGCTACACCTTC. This gives the protein CASSVVGDYGYTF. The chain is built from TRBV9 and TRBJ1-2; D is uncertain. Trimming removed 0 bases from V and 3 bases from J, with 6 bases in between. The CDR3 is 13 amino acids. Germline loops: CDR1 SGDLS, CDR2 YYNGEE.

The genes are TRBV10-1 and TRBJ2-1, with TRBD2 matching over 13 bases. With 4 bases clipped from V and 2 bases from J, the junction kept 5 bases outside the gene matches. This CDR3 is built from 17 residues. Germline-derived CDR1 and CDR2 are WNHNN and SYGVQD (reference sequence). The CDR3 is CASSVLAGGPAYNEQFF. The CDR3 coding sequence is TGCGCCAGCAGTGTACTAGCGGGAGGGCCCGCCTACAATGAGCAGTTCTTC.

The V call is TRBV20-1, the J call TRBJ1-4; perhaps TRBD1 as D (5 bases). This CDR3 has 10 residues. Per germline, CDR1 DFQATT and CDR2 SNEGSKA (reference sequence). CDR3 bases: TGCTGCTTTTGGGGGGAAAAACTGTTTTTT. This codes for CCFWGEKLFF.

The chain couples TRBV5-4 to TRBJ1-6, with D unresolved. The length of the CDR3 is 16 residues. Per the germline V gene, CDR1 is SGHNT and CDR2 is YYREEE (reference sequence). Between the trimmed V and J ends, which lost 1 base and 0 bases, there was a span of 8 bases. In DNA, the CDR3 is TGTGCCAGCAGCTTGTTTATGGGCTCCTATAATTCACCCCTCCACTTT. As protein: CASSLFMGSYNSPLHF. Based on the CDR3 plus reference TRBV5-4 and TRBJ1-6, the full variable domain is ETGVTQSPTHLIKTRGQQVTLRCSSQSGHNTVSWYQQALGQGPQFIFQYYREEENGRGNFPPRFSGLQFPNYSSELNVNALELDDSALYLCASSLFMGSYNSPLHFGNGTRLTVT.

V gene TRBV5-1 combines with J gene TRBJ1-1; 7 nucleotides align to TRBD1. The length of the CDR3 is 17 residues. V lost 3 bases to trimming and J lost 1 base; unmatched junction nucleotides: 12. From germline, CDR1 is SGHRS and CDR2 YFSETQ. The CDR3: CASSSIETGFRNTEAFF. Here the CDR3 DNA reads TGCGCCAGCAGCTCAATCGAGACAGGGTTTAGGAACACTGAAGCTTTCTTT.

The chain carries TRBV5-1 and TRBJ2-6; possibly TRBD2 for D (6 bases). Trimming pared 0 bases from V and 3 bases from J, leaving 10 bases between. CDR3 size: 16 residues. Germline V lookup: CDR1 SGHRS, CDR2 YFSETQ. CDR3 in DNA: TGCGCCAGCAGCTTGGCTGTGGGGGGTGGGGCCAACGTCCTGACTTTC. Encoded protein: CASSLAVGGGANVLTF.